Listed below are T cell receptor beta chains from one sample, sequenced in a study of shared clonotypes between healthy human individuals. This table comes from immunoSEQ multiplex PCR, and its TCRdb copy is limited to in-frame clones, with some not included. The table lists roughly 2,500,000 clones, 93% of them singletons. The sequenced sample was naive CD4+ T cells from PBMCs. Source of these receptors: a man between 18 and 35 years old in good health. Some clones in this sample may be carry-over from other donors' samples. The CDR3 runs from the conserved cysteine through the conserved F or W. A D gene is named only where the DNA matches it firmly. Clone sizes are given selectively: once, few, many, or a class where the clone is expanded.

TGCGCCAGCAGCCAAGAGTCCACGGACTTCTATGGCTACACCTTC | CASSQESTDFYGYTF | TRBV4-1 | NA | NA | TRBJ1-2
TGTGCCAGCAGCCTCGTATCCAGCGGGAGGGTCTACGAGCAGTACTTC | CASSLVSSGRVYEQYF | TRBV14 | NA | TRBD2 | TRBJ2-7
TGTGCCAGCAGCTCTGAGACAGGGTCATCCTACGAGCAGTACTTC | CASSSETGSSYEQYF | TRBV11-2 | NA | TRBD1 | TRBJ2-7
TGTGCCAGTAGTATTGCCGCGGGAGCCTCAGATACGCAGTATTTT | CASSIAAGASDTQYF | TRBV19 | NA | TRBD2 | TRBJ2-3
TGTGCCATCAGTCCGACAGGGCTTGCAGATACGCAGTATTTT | CAISPTGLADTQYF | TRBV10-3 | NA | TRBD1 | TRBJ2-3
TGTGCCAGCAGCTTAGGCCGCCTAGCGGGGTTAAATGAGCAGTTCTTC | CASSLGRLAGLNEQFF | TRBV7-2 | NA | TRBD2 | TRBJ2-1
TGCGCCAGCAGCCAAGAAGGCAGGGGGCTTTATGGCTACACCTTC | CASSQEGRGLYGYTF | TRBV4-1 | NA | TRBD1 | TRBJ1-2
TGCGCCAGCAGCCAATCCGGACTAGCATGGGAAGATACGCAGTATTTT | CASSQSGLAWEDTQYF | TRBV4-1 | once | TRBD2 | TRBJ2-3
TGCGCCAGCAGCTTGTCCGCGGGAAACACCATATATTTT | CASSLSAGNTIYF | TRBV5-1 | NA | NA | TRBJ1-3
TGCGCCAGCACCAGCGGACACACAGATACGCAGTATTTT | CASTSGHTDTQYF | TRBV10-1 | NA | NA | TRBJ2-3
TGTGCCAGCAGCTGGACGGAGGGGCGGGGAGAGCAGTTCTTC | CASSWTEGRGEQFF | TRBV7-2 | NA | NA | TRBJ2-1
TGTGCCAGCAGGGGACGACTAGCGGGAGTGATCTACGAGCAGTACTTC | CASRGRLAGVIYEQYF | TRBV2 | NA | TRBD2 | TRBJ2-7
TGTGCCACCAGCAGAGGGGCAGGGGGGTCCTACGAGCAGTACTTC | CATSRGAGGSYEQYF | TRBV15 | NA | NA | TRBJ2-7
TGTGCCAGCAGGCCCGGGACTAGTCAAGATACGCAGTATTTT | CASRPGTSQDTQYF | TRBV6-5 | NA | TRBD2 | TRBJ2-3
TGCGCCAGCAGCTTGAGCTGGCGGGAGTTCAACAATGAGCAGTTCTTC | CASSLSWREFNNEQFF | TRBV5-1 | NA | TRBD2 | TRBJ2-1
TGTGCCAGCAACCTACAGGGGGATGGCTACACCTTC | CASNLQGDGYTF | TRBV6-1 | NA | TRBD1 | TRBJ1-2
TGTGCCAGTAGCCCGGACAGGGCCTCTTCTGGAAACACCATATATTTT | CASSPDRASSGNTIYF | TRBV19 | NA | TRBD1 | TRBJ1-3
TGTGCCAGCAGCTTTGGTTCCAGCACCTACGAGCAGTACTTC | CASSFGSSTYEQYF | TRBV11-1 | NA | NA | TRBJ2-7
TGCGCCAGCAGCCCGGGGAGGGCAGGGGATACGCAGTATTTT | CASSPGRAGDTQYF | TRBV4-3 | NA | TRBD2 | TRBJ2-3
TGCGCCAGCAGTGACCAGGGACTAGCGGGCGAAGGGAGCATTCAGTACTTC | CASSDQGLAGEGSIQYF | TRBV10-2 | NA | TRBD2 | TRBJ2-4
TGTGCCACCAGCAGTGAACGGGAGGACTCCTACGAGCAGTACTTC | CATSSEREDSYEQYF | TRBV15 | NA | TRBD2 | TRBJ2-7
TGTGCCACCAGCAGAGGGACTTATCAGCCCCAGCATTTT | CATSRGTYQPQHF | TRBV15 | NA | NA | TRBJ1-5
TGCGCCAGCAGCCAAGAAGGCCATAGCAATCAGCCCCAGCATTTT | CASSQEGHSNQPQHF | TRBV4-1 | NA | NA | TRBJ1-5
TGTGCCAGCAGCCCCCTTCTGGGGGCAAAAGCTTTCTTT | CASSPLLGAKAFF | TRBV7-2 | few | NA | TRBJ1-1
TGTGCCAGCAGCACGGGACAGGGCGCCTACAATGAGCAGTTCTTC | CASSTGQGAYNEQFF | TRBV5-4 | NA | TRBD1 | TRBJ2-1